The 6 T cell receptor beta chains presented below share a single source sample, sequenced in a study of T cell repertoires in cytomegalovirus infection. Antigens of these TCRs are unknown. TCRdb fed the reads into MiXCR, producing one record per CDR3 protein. The table has approximately 500,000 distinct CDR3 sequences, 30% to 40% seen once. The specimen was cultured PBMCs, collected from culture after CMV antigen stimulation. Receptors originate from a human donor in good health (CMV status not recorded). Some clones in this sample may be carry-over from other donors' samples.

This clonotype was seen only a few times. CDR3 bases: TGTGCCAGCAGCGAAAGCCGAGAGACCCAGTACTTC. It specifies CASSESRETQYF. The J gene is TRBJ2-5, the V gene TRBV7-2; D is undetermined. Trimming removed 5 bases from V and 4 bases from J, with 8 bases in between. This CDR3 has 12 residues. Germline V gene data show CDR1 as SGHTA and CDR2 as FQGNSA.

This clonotype was observed a few times. The chain is built from TRBV7-2 and TRBJ2-5; D is ambiguous. This CDR3 has 16 amino acids. The V gene's germline CDR1 is SGHTA and CDR2 FQGNSA. The V end lost 5 bases, the J end lost 4 bases, and 20 bases lay between the germline ends. Here the CDR3 DNA reads TGTGCCAGCAGCCCCCTCTCTGGGTTATCCCGAGAGACCCAGTACTTC. The encoded protein is CASSPLSGLSRETQYF.

The rearrangement links TRBV14 to TRBJ2-7; no reliable D call. Germline V gives CDR1 SGHDN, CDR2 FVKESK. The V and J ends lost 0 bases and 7 bases respectively, with 10 bases between them. The CDR3 totals 13 residues. CDR3 nucleotides: TGTGCCAGCAGCCAAGAGTTTTTCGGGGAGCAGTACTTC. Encoded protein: CASSQEFFGEQYF.

This clonotype has a handful of counts. The V call is TRBV6-2 or TRBV6-3, the J call TRBJ2-7; TRBD2 aligns across 9 bases. The germline CDR1 and CDR2 sequences are MNHEY and SVGEGT. The V and J ends lost 3 bases and 3 bases, in that order; junction bases with no gene match: 6. The CDR3 is 15 residues long. The CDR3 loop reads CASSYPHSGSYEQYV. As DNA, the CDR3 is TGTGCCAGCAGTTATCCCCATAGCGGGAGCTACGAGCAGTACGTC.

This clonotype has more than one count but fewer than ten. This chain uses TRBV7-2 with TRBJ2-5, with D possibly being TRBD1 (5 bases). Trimming removed 6 bases at V and 6 bases at J, with 14 bases between. Germline V gene sequence: CDR1 SGHTA, CDR2 FQGNSA. The CDR3 spans 13 residues. The CDR3 loop is CASRETVVKTQYF. The CDR3 DNA is TGTGCCAGCAGGGAGACAGTCGTAAAGACCCAGTACTTC.

The chain links TRBV7-2 to TRBJ1-3; 7 nucleotides align to TRBD1. The CDR3 sequence is 15 residues long. The V gene's germline CDR1 is SGHTA and CDR2 FQGNSA. J was trimmed by 4 bases and V by 5 bases; bases with no gene match: 8. The CDR3 coding sequence is TGTGCCAGCAGCACCAGACAGGGTTTCGGAAACACCATATATTTT. It translates to CASSTRQGFGNTIYF.